The rows below give T cell receptor beta chains drawn from one sample of a study of T cell responses to AZD1222 COVID-19 vaccine. TCRdb keeps only in-frame clones here, not all; method: immunoSEQ multiplex PCR. This table has 110,000 or so clones, nearly 90% appearing once. Source: peripheral blood, taken 28 days after the second AZD1222 dose. The receptors originated from an adult who received the AZD1222 COVID-19 vaccine. Both conserved end residues are part of each CDR3. Each record gives: CDR3 length, V gene, CDR3 protein.

len: 15; v_gene: TRBV4-3; CDR3aa: CASSQDRLAKNIQYF
len: 17; v_gene: TRBV9; CDR3aa: CASSARQGSLSNQPQHF
len: 14; v_gene: TRBV18; CDR3aa: CASSPQGNNYGYTF
len: 16; v_gene: TRBV7-8; CDR3aa: CASSLITGTANEKLFF
len: 15; v_gene: TRBV7-8; CDR3aa: CASSTRDRGTDTQYF
len: 17; v_gene: TRBV3-1/TRBV3-2; CDR3aa: CASSQGGTGSGANVLTF
len: 16; v_gene: TRBV7-2; CDR3aa: CASSQAGESHLYEQYF
len: 17; v_gene: TRBV28; CDR3aa: CATPPPAGVYSNQPQHF
len: 16; v_gene: TRBV10-1; CDR3aa: CASSGGRGGSNQPQHF
len: 16; v_gene: TRBV27; CDR3aa: CASSSKDSPRVHEQYF
len: 13; v_gene: TRBV6-5; CDR3aa: CASSYSWEYEQYF
len: 16; v_gene: TRBV15; CDR3aa: CATSSLLAGDVNEQFF
len: 16; v_gene: TRBV7-9; CDR3aa: CASSLHGTGRNTEAFF
len: 11; v_gene: TRBV19; CDR3aa: CASSSGRYLFF
len: 13; v_gene: TRBV28; CDR3aa: CATLGLGNEKLFF
len: 15; v_gene: TRBV5-4; CDR3aa: CASSRDRQEVSPLHF
len: 16; v_gene: TRBV24-1; CDR3aa: CATSSSRLSSYNEQFF
len: 13; v_gene: TRBV28; CDR3aa: CASSLAGRPGYTF
len: 14; v_gene: TRBV5-1; CDR3aa: CASSLRTGGNEQYF
len: 12; v_gene: TRBV2; CDR3aa: CASSRQGTEQYF
len: 10; v_gene: TRBV6-5; CDR3aa: CASRSKLEYF
len: 16; v_gene: TRBV4-2; CDR3aa: CASSQVGGSAKNIQYF
len: 17; v_gene: TRBV21-1; CDR3aa: CASRELFTGTGFCEQYF
len: 15; v_gene: TRBV5-1; CDR3aa: CASSLGAGGSHEQFF
len: 16; v_gene: TRBV24-1; CDR3aa: CATQEPRSLNTGELFF
len: 13; v_gene: TRBV3-1/TRBV3-2; CDR3aa: CASSRSIYPEAFF